This TCR beta chain was captured in a study of regulatory T cells in long-lasting Graves disease. Time point indicated: newly diagnosed GD, antithyroid drugs for less than 3 months. The authors made the TCR library using RNA they extracted from PBMCs. An endocrinology department in Xi'an, China, recruited the patients. In building TCR beta libraries, iRepertoire HTBI primers were used together with Arm-PCR of CDR3 regions. One entry per CDR3 protein results from TCRdb running MiXCR on the multiplex PCR reads. The sample contains under 450,000 distinct CDR3 sequences, 15% to 20% of which appear only once. This clonotype has a count of ten or more. Its cognate antigen is unknown. The V and J ends lost 6 bases and 0 bases respectively, with 11 bases between them. The CDR3 extends over 15 amino acids. CDR1 and CDR2 (germline): MNHEY, SMNVEV (reference sequence). Overall study findings and caveats: TCR diversity was lower in persistent than newly diagnosed Graves' disease.

These same data were also listed under a study on T cells in Graves' hyperthyroidism and ophthalmopathy.

This rearrangement joins TRBV27 to TRBJ1-4; no firm D call. This material consisted of peripheral blood mononuclear cells (PBMCs), taken at new diagnosis, from a patient treated with antithyroid drugs. The clonotype originates from a woman between 18 and 29 years old with Graves disease. The CDR3 DNA sequence: TGTGCCAGCAGACCCCACACAGCAACTAATGAAAAACTGTTTTTT. Its translation is CASRPHTATNEKLFF.